These 19 T cell receptor beta chains share one sample of origin, sequenced in a study of cytomegalovirus exposure and HLA in healthy donors. Primers: 60 Vbeta forward and 13 Jbeta reverse. The repertoire was sequenced with immunoSEQ multiplex PCR; TCRdb's copy has only in-frame clones and lacks some. The repertoire holds 150,000 or so clones, approximately 63% seen once, with approximately 2% in the top ten. Sequencing was performed on PBMCs. The receptor source for this set is a woman in her sixties in good health and CMV-seropositive.

V usage is TRBV28 and J usage is TRBJ2-1, with D maybe TRBD1 (6 bases). Per the germline V gene, CDR1 is MDHEN and CDR2 is SYDVKM. V gave up 10 bases and J gave up 1 base, with 8 bases separating them. The CDR3 has 12 residues. The CDR3, as DNA: TGTGCCATTCAGGGGTCCTACAATGAGCAGTTCTTC. Amino acids: CAIQGSYNEQFF.

The J gene is TRBJ2-2, the V gene TRBV5-1; maybe TRBD2 (5 bases). Per the germline V gene, CDR1 is SGHRS and CDR2 is YFSETQ. The germline V and J ends were trimmed by 1 base and 7 bases, with 14 bases remaining between them. CDR3 size: 15 residues. This chain's CDR3 is CASSLSPGRDGELFF. In DNA form, the CDR3 reads TGCGCCAGCAGCTTGAGTCCCGGTCGGGACGGGGAGCTGTTTTTT.

The gene calls are TRBV2 and TRBJ2-1, with 13 nucleotides matching TRBD2. V lost 9 bases, J lost 10 bases, and 6 bases stayed unmatched. Germline-derived CDR1 and CDR2 are SNHLY and FYNNEI. The CDR3 has 13 residues. The CDR3 here is CASRTSGRVEQFF. CDR3 in DNA: TGTGCCAGTCGGACTAGCGGGAGAGTGGAGCAGTTCTTC.

The CDR3 region is CASRVRGGQPQHF. CDR3 in DNA: TGTGCCAGCAGGGTCAGGGGCGGCCAGCCCCAGCATTTT. The V and J genes are TRBV6-6 and TRBJ1-5; possible D gene TRBD1, 6 bases. Per germline, CDR1 MNHNY and CDR2 SVGAGI (reference sequence). V lost 6 bases and J 7 bases, leaving 13 bases between the germline ends. This CDR3 spans 13 amino acids.

The V call is TRBV7-3, the J call TRBJ2-2, with TRBD1 as a possible D gene (6 bases). Trimming pared 0 bases from V and 6 bases from J, leaving 11 bases between. Germline lookup yields CDR1 SGHTA and CDR2 FQGTGA. The CDR3 has 15 amino acids. The CDR3 spells CASSLTSTGAGELFF. CDR3 nucleotide sequence: TGTGCCAGCAGCTTAACGTCGACAGGTGCCGGGGAGCTGTTTTTT.

The chain combines TRBV19 with TRBJ2-7; the match to TRBD2 covers 9 bases. CDR1 is LNHDA, CDR2 SQIVND, per germline (reference sequence). The CDR3 totals 13 residues. The V gene end was trimmed by 5 bases and the J gene end by 2 bases; junction bases not matched to a gene: 1. The CDR3 bases are TGTGCCAGTAGTTCTAGCGGGACCTACGAGCAGTACTTC. Translating it yields CASSSSGTYEQYF.

This chain joins TRBV7-9 and TRBJ1-2; 8 bases match TRBD1. Trimming took 1 base from V and 7 from J; bases not matched to a gene: 8. The CDR3 has 15 residues. Germline assignment: CDR1 SEHNR and CDR2 FQNEAQ (reference sequence). This CDR3 reads CASSLVASQGAGYTF. DNA of the CDR3: TGTGCCAGCAGCTTAGTAGCTAGTCAGGGGGCTGGCTACACCTTC.

The chain combines TRBV29-1 with TRBJ1-1; TRBD1 matches 9 bases. CDR1 and CDR2 from the germline V gene are SQVTM and ANQGSEA. The J segment lost 4 bases and the V segment lost 7 bases, leaving 7 bases of the junction unmatched. There are 13 residues in the CDR3. Here the CDR3 reads CSGSGQGATEAFF. In nucleotides, the CDR3 is TGCAGCGGCTCGGGACAGGGCGCCACTGAAGCTTTCTTT.

This chain uses TRBV5-1 with TRBJ1-1; 7 positions agree with TRBD1. J lost 11 bases, V lost 3 bases, and 4 bases had no gene match. Germline V gene data show CDR1 as SGHRS and CDR2 as YFSETQ. This CDR3 has 11 amino acids. The CDR3 sequence is CASSSGTDAFF. The CDR3 DNA is TGCGCCAGCAGCTCCGGGACAGACGCTTTCTTT.

This chain uses TRBV6-1 with TRBJ2-3, with D hard to call. The CDR3 runs to 14 residues. The germline V gene encodes CDR1 MNHNS and CDR2 SASEGT. The V gene lost 2 bases and the J gene lost 4 bases, with 10 bases spanning the gap. The chain's CDR3 is CASSEQVPPDTQYF. CDR3 nucleotide sequence: TGTGCCAGCAGTGAACAGGTCCCCCCAGATACGCAGTATTTT.

A few counts support this clone. This sample also contains other DNA sequences that code for the same CDR3. The V gene is TRBV5-8, the J gene TRBJ2-1; possibly TRBD1 for D (6 bases). This CDR3 spans 13 amino acids. Germline CDR1 SGHTS, CDR2 YDEGEE. V lost 4 bases to trimming and J lost 4 bases, with 9 bases between them. This chain's CDR3 is CASSPDRYNEQFF. For the CDR3, the DNA is TGTGCCAGCAGCCCGGACAGATACAATGAGCAGTTCTTC.

The J gene is TRBJ2-1, the V gene TRBV5-1; 13 positions agree with TRBD2. V trimming: 3 bases; J trimming: 9 bases; junction bases outside the gene matches: 9. Germline values: CDR1 SGHRS, CDR2 YFSETQ. There are 16 residues in the CDR3. CDR3 DNA: TGCGCCAGCAGCTATGGGACTAGCGGGATTCTGGGTGAGCAGTTCTTC. As protein: CASSYGTSGILGEQFF.

This chain links TRBV28 with TRBJ2-6; TRBD1 matches at 7 bases. V was clipped by 4 bases and J by 1 base; unmatched bases: 1. The V gene's germline CDR1 is MDHEN and CDR2 SYDVKM. The CDR3 has 15 residues. CDR3 in amino acids: CASSSRGSGANVLTF. In DNA, the CDR3 is TGTGCCAGCAGTTCCAGGGGGTCTGGGGCCAACGTCCTGACTTTC.

V gene TRBV10-3 combines with J gene TRBJ2-3, with 7 bases fitting TRBD1. Germline V lookup: CDR1 ENHRY, CDR2 SYGVKD. There are 16 residues in the CDR3. V was pared by 2 bases and J by 1 base, with 6 bases of the junction left unmatched. The CDR3, as DNA: TGTGCCATCAGTGAGACTAGGGGACAGCGCACAGATACGCAGTATTTT. Residues: CAISETRGQRTDTQYF.

The V call is TRBV9, the J call TRBJ2-7, with D possibly TRBD1 on 5 matching bases. CDR3 length equals 15 residues. With 5 bases removed from V and 7 bases from J, the gap between germline ends came to 22 bases. The germline CDR1 and CDR2 sequences are SGDLS and YYNGEE. The CDR3 DNA sequence: TGTGCCAGCAGTTTAGGGGCGGCCATGGAGAGAGAGCAGTACTTC. Translating gives CASSLGAAMEREQYF.

The chain couples TRBV28 to TRBJ1-2, with D possibly matching TRBD1 (6 bases). CDR1 is MDHEN and CDR2 is SYDVKM in the germline V gene. Trimming left V 7 bases short and J 4 bases short, with 16 bases between. This CDR3 contains 14 residues. DNA of the CDR3: TGTGCCAGCACCTCTTACAGGGTTGGCTATGGCTACACCTTC. It encodes CASTSYRVGYGYTF.

This chain uses TRBV28 with TRBJ2-2, with 8 bases matching TRBD1. The trim removed 7 bases at V and 6 bases at J, leaving 10 bases unmatched. CDR3 size: 15 residues. Germline V gene sequence: CDR1 MDHEN, CDR2 SYDVKM. The CDR3 DNA sequence: TGTGCCAGCACTCCCCAGGGGGCAGTGTCCGGGGAGCTGTTTTTT. This translates into CASTPQGAVSGELFF.

This clone was counted between two and nine times. The chain is built from TRBV6-6 and TRBJ1-4, with TRBD1 matching 9 bases. The CDR3 totals 15 residues. After removal of 8 bases from V and 8 bases from J, the junction contained 12 bases not matched to a gene. Looked up from germline, CDR1 is MNHNY and CDR2 is SVGAGI (reference sequence). The CDR3 nucleotides are TGTGCCAGCCGATCTCCGGGACAGGGACAGGAAAAACTGTTTTTT. Translation: CASRSPGQGQEKLFF.

This chain uses TRBV10-3 with TRBJ1-2, with D unclear. Germline V gives CDR1 ENHRY, CDR2 SYGVKD. The CDR3 has 12 amino acids. The V gene lost 8 bases and the J gene lost 4 bases, with 11 bases spanning the gap. The CDR3 DNA reads TGTGCCATCGGCGGATGGCCCTATGGCTACACCTTC. Its protein is CAIGGWPYGYTF.